This T cell receptor beta chain was sequenced in a study of OX40 agonist ivuxolimab in advanced cancers. With respect to the entire study: Ivuxolimab, which targeted the costimulatory receptor OX40 (CD134), was an agonistic, fully human IgG2 monoclonal antibody. The paper covers the monotherapy dose-escalation part of the phase I ivuxolimab trial, which included N ≈ 57 patients. Peripheral TCRbeta sequencing aimed to test whether ivuxolimab altered TCR sequence diversity and caused clonal T-cell expansion. Partial responses occurred in three dose-escalation patients, of whom one had hepatocellular carcinoma and two had cutaneous melanoma. In the dose-escalation cohort, 65% to 90% of patients were male, and the mean age was approximately 60 years, with a range of about 23 to 90. Patients were allowed to have had prior anti-PD-1, anti-PD-L1 or anti-CTLA-4 therapy, and approximately 40% of the dose-escalation patients had been treated with checkpoint inhibitors. Of the 50 to 55 patients in dose escalation, some 20 had hepatocellular carcinoma, about 15 had melanoma, 9 had renal cell carcinoma and 9 had head and neck cancer. Intravenous ivuxolimab was administered to patients every 2 weeks at six dose levels: 0.01, 0.1, 0.3, 1.5, 3 and 10 mg/kg. Beyond this particular receptor, the publication reports: On average, CD8+ T cells showed more expanded clones than CD4+ T cells after ivuxolimab. Which antigens the clonally expanded peripheral T cells were specific for was not determined. In the 0.1-3.0 mg/kg groups, partial responders were among the patients with the lowest normalized peripheral clonal expansion, particularly in CD8+ T cells. At doses of 0.1 to 3.0 mg/kg, clonal expansion of both CD4+ and CD8+ blood T cells was observed from baseline to week 6. Low levels of normalized T-cell clonal expansion were also seen in some nonresponding patients.

Of note for this clone: It lacks a known antigen. No per-base quality is available; no much larger clone lies one base away.

Genomic DNA was extracted from sorted cells for sequencing of the TCRbeta CDR3 region. The immunoSEQ Assay was used for sequencing of TCRbeta CDR3 regions. TCRdb took over this immuneACCESS table, retaining in-frame rearrangements with V and J assigned. Such tables are incomplete; in checked studies, under half of the missing clones stem from an unresolved V gene, and the remainder is unexplained. Recorded for this sample are around 87,000 clones; roughly 94% of them occurred a single time. The ten biggest clones cover approximately 2.9% of the sample. The trial excluded patients who had a history of autoimmune disease or were on systemic immunosuppression. In every dose cohort, peripheral blood was drawn for TCR sequencing at baseline, cycle 4 day 1, and cycle 7 day 1. Samples came from an open-label, multicenter, first-in-human phase I dose-escalation trial of ivuxolimab. Adults with locally advanced or metastatic melanoma, renal cell carcinoma, hepatocellular carcinoma or head and neck squamous cell carcinoma were enrolled in the trial. Before TCR sequencing, CD4+ T cells and CD8+ T cells from peripheral blood were sorted into separate populations.

CDR1 is given as SQVTM and CDR2 as ANQGSEA, both from the germline V gene. Measured from the cysteine to the phenylalanine, the CDR3 is 14 residues long. This entry keeps only the CDR3 DNA: 42 bases, framed from base 1. At the junction V is shortened by 5 bases and J by 2 bases; bases outside the gene matches: 5. The specimen comprised CD4+ or CD8+ T cells sorted from blood, sampled in a trial of the OX40 agonist ivuxolimab. The rearranged chain carries TRBV29-1 and TRBJ2-7, and 11 junctional nucleotides match TRBD2. This clonotype was sampled from an adult with an advanced solid tumor such as melanoma, head and neck, liver or kidney cancer. The CDR3 loop reads CSVTSGRTTYEQYF. The bases are TGCAGCGTTACTAGCGGGAGAACCACCTACGAGCAGTACTTC.